These T cell receptor beta chains were read from a single sample in a study of Graves' ophthalmopathy and Graves' hyperthyroidism. TCRdb fed the multiplex PCR reads into MiXCR, producing one record per CDR3 protein. The sample includes about 210,000 distinct CDR3 sequences, roughly 27% of them seen just once. Sequenced: peripheral blood. These receptor sequences come from a man between 45 and 60 years old with Graves' ophthalmopathy. CDR3s include the opening cysteine and the closing phenylalanine or tryptophan. Fields, in order: V gene, clone size, D gene, J gene, CDR3 DNA, CDR3 protein. D genes are given only for firm matches. Some rows have no size entry. The others give once, few or many, or a class for an expanded clone.

>TRBV6-5|many|.|TRBJ2-5
TGTGCCAGCAGTTACTCGGAAGAGACCCAGTACTTC
CASSYSEETQYF
>TRBV27|many|.|TRBJ1-1
TGTGCCAGCAGTTCCTTAAGGAGGAACACTGAAGCTTTCTTT
CASSSLRRNTEAFF
>TRBV12-3/TRBV12-4|many|TRBD2|TRBJ2-7
TGTGCCAGCAGTTTATGGCGGGAGGAGGGGTACTACGAGCAGTACTTC
CASSLWREEGYYEQYF
>TRBV6-2/TRBV6-3|many|.|TRBJ1-1
TGTGCCAGCAGCAACAGGGAGGAAACTGAAGCTTTCTTT
CASSNREETEAFF
>TRBV6-2/TRBV6-3|.|TRBD1|TRBJ2-7
TGTGCCAGCAGGGGGACAGGGTTCTACGAGCAGTACTTC
CASRGTGFYEQYF
>TRBV18|few|.|TRBJ2-7
TGTGCCAGCTCACCGGGGAGAACCTACGAGCAGTACTTC
CASSPGRTYEQYF
>TRBV7-8|once|.|TRBJ2-4
TGTGCCAGCAGCTCCCTGAAAAACATTCAGTACTTC
CASSSLKNIQYF
>TRBV18|many|TRBD1|TRBJ2-5
TGTGCCAGCTCAAACCAAGATACCGGGACAGGGCAACAAGAGACCCAGTACTTC
CASSNQDTGTGQQETQYF
>TRBV6-1|many|.|TRBJ2-5
TGTGCCAGCAGTGAAATTGGGGAGACCCAGTACTTC
CASSEIGETQYF
>TRBV2|once|TRBD2|TRBJ2-2
TGTGCCACCCAAGGACTAGCGGGAAGGGCGGCGAACACCGGGGAGCTGTTTTTT
CATQGLAGRAANTGELFF
>TRBV6-1|many|TRBD2|TRBJ2-2
TGTGCCTGCAGTGAAGCTGGCGCGGGAGGGCCATTTGGGGAGCTGTTTTTT
CACSEAGAGGPFGELFF
>TRBV29-1|.|.|TRBJ1-3
TGCAGCGGCAGGGAGCCTGGAAACACCATATATTTT
CSGREPGNTIYF
>TRBV6-1|.|TRBD1|TRBJ2-7
TGTGCCACCGTCCGGGACAGGGTTTACGAGCAGTACTTC
CATVRDRVYEQYF
>TRBV6-2/TRBV6-3|many|TRBD2|TRBJ2-5
TGTGCCAGCAGGACACTAGCGGGAGTAGGGCAAGAGACCCAGTACTTC
CASRTLAGVGQETQYF
>TRBV19|many|TRBD1|TRBJ1-5
TGTGCCAGTAGTAGACAGGGACTAAATCAGCCCCAGCATTTT
CASSRQGLNQPQHF
>TRBV20-1|many|.|TRBJ2-5
TGCAGTGCCCGTTACCCCGCGACCGTACAAGAGACCCAGTACTTC
CSARYPATVQETQYF
>TRBV6-1|.|.|TRBJ2-7
TGTGCCAGTACAAAGGGCCACGAGCAGTACTTC
CASTKGHEQYF
>TRBV28|many|.|TRBJ1-5
TGTGCCAGCAGCACCCGCCCTTATGACGGGCAGCCCCAGCATTTT
CASSTRPYDGQPQHF
>TRBV29-1|many|TRBD1|TRBJ2-7
TGCAGCGCAAGGACAGGGAGTTATTACGAGCAGTACTTC
CSARTGSYYEQYF
>TRBV12-3/TRBV12-4|many|.|TRBJ1-6
TGTGCCAGCAGTTTTTTACTCAGGAATTCACCCCTCCACTTT
CASSFLLRNSPLHF
>TRBV12-3/TRBV12-4|.|.|TRBJ2-7
TGTGCCAGCAGTTTAGGGGACAACCCGTACGAGCAGTACTTC
CASSLGDNPYEQYF
>TRBV15|.|TRBD1|TRBJ2-5
TGTGCCACCAGCAGGAACAGGGGCGAGACCCAGTACTTC
CATSRNRGETQYF
>TRBV6-2/TRBV6-3|.|TRBD1|TRBJ1-1
TGTGCCAGCAGTATCGAGACAGGGGGAAGAAGAACTGAAGCTTTCTTT
CASSIETGGRRTEAFF
>TRBV24-1|many|.|TRBJ2-5
TGTGCCACCAGTGATTCCCCATCGACCCAGTACTTC
CATSDSPSTQYF
>TRBV12-3/TRBV12-4|.|.|TRBJ2-2
TGTGCCAGCAGCCACACCGGGAGCAACACCGGGGAGCTGTTTTTT
CASSHTGSNTGELFF
>TRBV28|many|TRBD1|TRBJ1-5
TGTGCCAGCAGTTTTTTCCGGGACAGGGGGCAGCCCCAGCATTTT
CASSFFRDRGQPQHF
>TRBV6-5|many|TRBD1|TRBJ2-5
TGTGCCAGTCAGACAGGGACCAACCAAGAGACCCAGTACTTC
CASQTGTNQETQYF
>TRBV7-8|many|.|TRBJ2-5
TGTGCCAGCAGCTCGGGCGGAGGGAGGAAAATAAAAGAGACCCAGTACTTC
CASSSGGGRKIKETQYF
>TRBV7-8|many|TRBD1|TRBJ1-1
TGTGCCAGCAGCTCCCCGGGACAGCCAGTTGAAGCCTTCTTT
CASSSPGQPVEAFF
>TRBV27|many|.|TRBJ1-2
TGTGCCAGCAGTTATCGACAGAGCTATGGCTACACCTTC
CASSYRQSYGYTF
>TRBV28|many|.|TRBJ1-2
TGTGCCTGCAGTCCACCCGGGTCGGGCTATGGCTACACCTTC
CACSPPGSGYGYTF
>TRBV12-3/TRBV12-4|.|TRBD1|TRBJ2-7
TGTGCCAGCAGAAAGACAGGGGGTTACGAGCAGTACTTC
CASRKTGGYEQYF
>TRBV4-3|many|.|TRBJ2-5
TGCGCCAGCAGCCAAGGCGCAGAGGGACTGCACCAAGAGACCCAGTACTTC
CASSQGAEGLHQETQYF
>TRBV6-1|many|.|TRBJ1-2
TGTGCCAGCGGAAGTGAGGCGCGGTACGGCTACACCTTC
CASGSEARYGYTF
>TRBV27|many|.|TRBJ1-1
TGTGCCAGCAGTCTCAGGCTGAACGCTGAAGCTTTCTTT
CASSLRLNAEAFF
>TRBV24-1|many|.|TRBJ2-4
TGTGCCACCAGTTCCTCGGACATTCAGTACTTC
CATSSSDIQYF
>TRBV7-6|few|.|TRBJ1-1
TGTGCCAGCAGCTTAGTCCCGGGGAACACTGAAGCTTTCTTT
CASSLVPGNTEAFF
>TRBV6-1|once|TRBD2|TRBJ2-7
TGTGCCAGCCGGTTGAGCGGGAGATCCTACGAGCAGTACTTC
CASRLSGRSYEQYF
>TRBV5-5|many|.|TRBJ2-7
TGTGCCAGCAGCTTCGTCGATACCTACGAGCAGTACTTC
CASSFVDTYEQYF
>TRBV7-3|.|.|TRBJ1-1
TGTGCCAGCAGCTTTACCTTGGACGGCACTGAAGCTTTCTTT
CASSFTLDGTEAFF
>TRBV6-5|many|.|TRBJ1-5
TGTGCCAGCACCCCAGGGAGCAATCAGCCCCAGCATTTT
CASTPGSNQPQHF
>TRBV6-1|.|TRBD1|TRBJ1-5
TGTGCCAGCAGTGAGCCCGACAGGGGGAAACAGCCCCAGCATTTT
CASSEPDRGKQPQHF
>TRBV19|many|.|TRBJ1-2
TGTGCCAGTAGTAGGGACCGCGGGAGGAGCTACACCTTC
CASSRDRGRSYTF
>TRBV6-4|.|TRBD2|TRBJ2-2
TGTGCCAGCAGGACCCGAACTAGCGGGAGAATCCCCGGGGAGCTGTTTTTT
CASRTRTSGRIPGELFF